This T cell receptor (beta chain) stems from a study of brain T cells in children with intractable seizures. The study, taken as a whole, reports: HCMV serostatus was not known, and viral specificity came from CDR3 similarity only. Pre-surgery blood may have been undersampled, hiding some clones.

Of note for this clone: Its specificity is not known. Other nucleotide sequences from this sample produce the same CDR3.

This table comes from immunoSEQ multiplex PCR, and its TCRdb copy is limited to in-frame clones, with some not included. The table lists 300,000 to 400,000 clones, more than 85% of them singletons. Time point meaning: blood from clinic visit 5 months post-surgery; TSC patient then seizure free. Sequencing was limited to surgery cases with top T cell transcript signatures in brain tissue. Before surgery, patients took at least one anti-epileptic drug. CDR1 is MNHEY, CDR2 SVGAGI, per germline. The germline V and J ends were trimmed by 5 bases and 5 bases, with 7 bases remaining between them. The CDR3 is 12 residues long.

The TCR was taken from a boy under two years old with tuberous sclerosis and intractable seizures. The specimen was peripheral blood, collected less than 6 months after surgery. The chain employs TRBV6-5 and TRBJ2-1; D unresolved. CDR3 residues: CASSPSNNEQFF. CDR3 nucleotides: TGTGCCAGCAGTCCCTCGAACAATGAGCAGTTCTTC.